The T cell receptor (beta chain) under discussion was sequenced for a study of blood T cells in healthy people across ages. It was with a sample-barcoded 5' primer and a J-beta primer mix that a second PCR of about 7 to 12 cycles was run. One entry per CDR3 protein results from TCRdb running MiXCR on the 5' RACE reads. The sample comprises 1.5 million to 2 million distinct CDR3 sequences, around 35% of which are singletons, and approximately 11% rests with the top ten. This clonotype was found a few times. CDR1 and CDR2 (germline): MNHNY, SVGAGI (reference sequence). The CDR3 loop spans 14 amino acids. V was pared by 7 bases and J by 2 bases, with 13 bases between.

This rearrangement joins TRBV6-6 to TRBJ2-3, with D unresolved. The sequence was collected from a woman in her 30s in good health. The sequenced sample consisted of blood. This chain's CDR3 is CASTGSHTTDTQYF. CDR3 sequence (DNA): TGTGCCAGCACGGGCAGCCATACCACAGATACGCAGTATTTT.